The 2 T cell receptor beta chains given below trace back to one sample, sequenced in a study of blood T cell repertoires in COVID-19. Here immunoSEQ multiplex PCR was the method, and the copy in TCRdb shows in-frame clones only, minus some. The sample comprises over 200,000 clones, under 95% of which are singletons, and more than 0.95% rests with the top ten. Sequenced: peripheral blood. The origin of the receptors is a man younger than 45 with acute or convalescent COVID-19.

The rearrangement links TRBV19 to TRBJ2-1, with TRBD2 identical over 9 bases. Germline trimming cut 8 bases from V and 7 bases from J; bases unmatched to any gene: 6. Germline V lookup: CDR1 LNHDA, CDR2 SQIVND (reference sequence). The CDR3 is made up of 13 amino acids. The CDR3 bases are TGTGCCAGTCGCGGGAGGGGGCCAAATGAGCAGTTCTTC. Translating gives CASRGRGPNEQFF.

The genes are TRBV28 and TRBJ2-2, with 8 bases matching TRBD2. The CDR3 length is 16 residues. With 4 bases clipped from V and 4 bases from J, the junction kept 8 bases outside the gene matches. Germline V gene data show CDR1 as MDHEN and CDR2 as SYDVKM. CDR3 sequence: CASSYLRAGGTGELFF. In DNA form, the CDR3 reads TGTGCCAGCAGTTATCTAAGGGCGGGGGGCACCGGGGAGCTGTTTTTT.